One TCR beta chain is described in this entry. The data were taken from a study of blood T cell repertoires in COVID-19. Sequencing used immunoSEQ multiplex PCR; TCRdb keeps in-frame clones, though not all of them. The sample lists around 170,000 clones; roughly four fifths were seen once. The CDR3 covers 14 residues. The germline CDR1 and CDR2 sequences are SNHLY and FYNNEI. V lost 4 bases and J lost 7; bases outside the gene matches: 6. The sequence came from a woman aged 70 to 79 with COVID-19, enrolled during active disease. The chain links TRBV2 to TRBJ1-5; TRBD1 agrees at 8 bases. Material for sequencing was peripheral blood. Here the CDR3 reads CASSAQQGGQPQHF. The CDR3 nucleotides read TGTGCCAGCAGTGCACAACAGGGGGGCCAGCCCCAGCATTTT.